The present T cell receptor beta chain was sequenced within a study of identical twins. V was shortened by 2 bases and J by 4 bases, with 5 bases between the two germline ends. There are 11 residues in the CDR3. CDR1 and CDR2 (germline): DFQATT, SNEGSKA (reference sequence). TCRdb used MiXCR to reprocess the 5' RACE reads, holding one entry per CDR3 protein. The top ten hold over 2% of the sample, which has 280,000 or so distinct CDR3 sequences, roughly 8.6% seen once. The sample was also linked to a second study, of yellow fever vaccine responses in identical twins.

The genes are TRBV20-1 and TRBJ1-2, with D tentatively TRBD1 (5 bases). Material: memory (CD45RO+) T cells sorted from blood. This clonotype originated in a woman aged 18 to 35 in good health. CDR3 DNA sequence: TGCAGTGCTAGACAGGGCTATGGCTACACCTTC. This codes for CSARQGYGYTF.